Listed below are T cell receptor beta chains from one sample, sequenced in a study of PD-1 blockade in classical Hodgkin lymphoma. TCRdb's copy holds only in-frame clones and misses some; the assay was immunoSEQ multiplex PCR. The data hold about 28,000 clones, with roughly 71% observed a single time. The sample here was peripheral blood mononuclear cells (PBMCs), taken before the second cycle of nivolumab. These receptor sequences come from a human donor with classical Hodgkin lymphoma. Both conserved end residues are part of each CDR3. The order of the fields is V gene, clone size, D gene, J gene, CDR3 protein, CDR3 DNA. A D gene is named only where the DNA matches it firmly. Some rows mark clone size as missing; the rest say once, few, many or name a class of expanded clone.

V: TRBV19; size: -; D: -; J: TRBJ2-3; CDR3: CASSINGPRADTQYF; DNA: TGTGCCAGTAGTATAAATGGGCCGAGGGCAGATACGCAGTATTTT
V: TRBV10-3; size: -; D: -; J: TRBJ2-2; CDR3: CAIGLSNGAGELFF; DNA: TGTGCCATAGGGCTAAGCAACGGTGCCGGGGAGCTGTTTTTT
V: TRBV21-1; size: few; D: -; J: TRBJ1-4; CDR3: CASSNAQSRYEKLFF; DNA: TGTGCCAGCAGCAACGCCCAGAGTCGTTACGAAAAACTGTTTTTT
V: TRBV28; size: -; D: -; J: TRBJ1-2; CDR3: CASNIMPGAYGYTF; DNA: TGTGCCAGCAACATTATGCCCGGGGCCTATGGCTACACCTTC
V: TRBV29-1; size: -; D: -; J: TRBJ2-2; CDR3: CSVEGGISGNTGELFF; DNA: TGCAGCGTTGAAGGGGGCATTTCAGGGAACACCGGGGAGCTGTTTTTT
V: TRBV7-9; size: medium-sized; D: TRBD1; J: TRBJ1-1; CDR3: CASSRGGTPGRAFF; DNA: TGTGCCAGCAGCCGAGGGGGCACCCCAGGGCGAGCTTTCTTT
V: TRBV7-9; size: -; D: TRBD2; J: TRBJ2-1; CDR3: CASSLRREYNEQFF; DNA: TGTGCCAGCAGCTTGCGGCGGGAGTACAATGAGCAGTTCTTC
V: TRBV7-7; size: -; D: TRBD2; J: TRBJ2-3; CDR3: CASSSGTPGDTQYF; DNA: TGTGCTAGCAGCAGCGGGACCCCGGGAGATACGCAGTATTTT
V: TRBV19; size: -; D: -; J: TRBJ1-2; CDR3: CASSRGGDYGYTF; DNA: TGTGCCAGTAGTAGAGGGGGGGACTATGGCTACACCTTC
V: TRBV19; size: -; D: -; J: TRBJ1-3; CDR3: CASSRDIRSGNTIYF; DNA: TGTGCCAGTAGTCGGGACATTCGCTCTGGAAACACCATATATTTT
V: TRBV7-8; size: -; D: -; J: TRBJ1-3; CDR3: CASSPPWGSGNTIYF; DNA: TGTGCCAGCAGCCCTCCCTGGGGCTCTGGAAACACCATATATTTT
V: TRBV11-2; size: few; D: TRBD2; J: TRBJ2-1; CDR3: CASREGTSGWNEQFF; DNA: TGTGCCAGCAGGGAAGGGACTAGTGGGTGGAATGAGCAGTTCTTC
V: TRBV19; size: -; D: -; J: TRBJ2-7; CDR3: CASSISSAWQGYEQYF; DNA: TGTGCCAGTAGTATATCCTCAGCGTGGCAGGGGTACGAGCAGTACTTC
V: TRBV29-1; size: -; D: -; J: TRBJ1-1; CDR3: CSATNTEAFF; DNA: TGCAGCGCCACGAACACTGAAGCTTTCTTT
V: TRBV2; size: -; D: TRBD1; J: TRBJ1-4; CDR3: CASKGQGAEKLFF; DNA: TGTGCCAGCAAGGGACAGGGGGCTGAAAAACTGTTTTTT
V: TRBV6-1; size: -; D: TRBD1; J: TRBJ1-1; CDR3: CATRQGALNTEAFF; DNA: TGTGCCACACGACAGGGGGCTCTGAACACTGAAGCTTTCTTT
V: TRBV6-6; size: -; D: -; J: TRBJ1-6; CDR3: CASSYPTSPLHF; DNA: TGTGCCAGCAGTTACCCGACTTCACCCCTCCACTTT
V: TRBV5-1; size: -; D: TRBD2; J: TRBJ2-3; CDR3: CASSWGVGLAGGPDTQYF; DNA: TGCGCCAGCAGCTGGGGGGTCGGACTAGCGGGAGGGCCAGATACGCAGTATTTT
V: TRBV6-5; size: few; D: -; J: TRBJ1-1; CDR3: CASSQLGGFEAFF; DNA: TGTGCCAGCAGTCAACTGGGTGGGTTTGAAGCTTTCTTT
V: TRBV21-1; size: -; D: -; J: TRBJ2-7; CDR3: CASSDGLAGAQEQYF; DNA: TGTGCCAGCAGCGATGGGCTAGCGGGAGCCCAGGAGCAGTACTTC
V: TRBV28; size: few; D: TRBD2; J: TRBJ2-1; CDR3: CASSFRRLAGYNEQFF; DNA: TGTGCCAGCAGTTTCCGAAGACTAGCGGGCTACAATGAGCAGTTCTTC
V: TRBV27; size: -; D: -; J: TRBJ2-2; CDR3: CASSLSGIGELFF; DNA: TGTGCCAGCAGTTTATCAGGGATCGGGGAGCTGTTTTTT
V: TRBV5-1; size: once; D: TRBD2; J: TRBJ2-1; CDR3: CASSLSVAGYTYNEQFF; DNA: TGCGCCAGCAGCTTGAGTGTAGCGGGATATACCTACAATGAGCAGTTCTTC
V: TRBV5-1; size: few; D: TRBD1; J: TRBJ1-2; CDR3: CASSPDRGNYGYTF; DNA: TGCGCCAGCAGTCCGGACAGGGGCAACTATGGCTACACCTTC
V: TRBV9; size: -; D: -; J: TRBJ2-2; CDR3: CASSGAGQVNTGELFF; DNA: TGTGCCAGCAGCGGGGCGGGGCAGGTGAACACCGGGGAGCTGTTTTTT
V: TRBV5-5; size: -; D: -; J: TRBJ2-3; CDR3: CASSLAVRGRDTQYF; DNA: TGTGCCAGCAGCTTGGCTGTCAGGGGTAGGGATACGCAGTATTTT
V: TRBV11-1; size: -; D: TRBD1; J: TRBJ2-7; CDR3: CASSLTGTGSEQYF; DNA: TGTGCCAGCAGCTTAACCGGGACAGGGAGCGAGCAGTACTTC
V: TRBV25-1; size: -; D: -; J: TRBJ2-3; CDR3: CASNWRQYTDTQYF; DNA: TGTGCCAGCAATTGGCGACAGTACACAGATACGCAGTATTTT
V: TRBV5-4; size: -; D: -; J: TRBJ2-4; CDR3: CASSHYAEAKNIQYF; DNA: TGTGCCAGCAGCCATTACGCCGAAGCCAAAAACATTCAGTACTTC
V: TRBV30; size: -; D: TRBD1; J: TRBJ1-2; CDR3: CAWSGKQGQVYGYTF; DNA: TGTGCCTGGAGTGGGAAACAGGGACAGGTCTATGGCTACACCTTC
V: TRBV7-2; size: -; D: -; J: TRBJ2-7; CDR3: CASSRDRSGEQYF; DNA: TGTGCCAGCAGCCGTGACAGGTCCGGCGAGCAGTACTTC
V: TRBV19; size: -; D: TRBD1; J: TRBJ1-6; CDR3: CASSIRGLDSPLHF; DNA: TGTGCCAGTAGTATAAGGGGGCTTGATTCACCCCTCCACTTT
V: TRBV5-1; size: few; D: TRBD1; J: TRBJ1-3; CDR3: CASSRTGTARNTIYF; DNA: TGCGCCAGCAGCCGAACCGGGACAGCCCGAAACACCATATATTTT
V: TRBV6-5; size: -; D: -; J: TRBJ2-1; CDR3: CASSYLGIEQFF; DNA: TGTGCCAGCAGTTACTTAGGGATTGAGCAGTTCTTC
V: TRBV6-1; size: once; D: TRBD1; J: TRBJ1-5; CDR3: CASSPGQGINQPQHF; DNA: TGTGCCAGCAGTCCAGGACAGGGGATCAATCAGCCCCAGCATTTT
V: TRBV6-6; size: -; D: -; J: TRBJ1-3; CDR3: CASRAENTIYF; DNA: TGTGCCAGCAGGGCGGAAAACACCATATATTTT
V: TRBV6-5; size: -; D: TRBD2; J: TRBJ2-3; CDR3: CASGTSLNTQYF; DNA: TGTGCCAGCGGGACTAGCCTTAATACGCAGTATTTT
V: TRBV30; size: -; D: -; J: TRBJ1-1; CDR3: CAWSLPMPQVEAEAFF; DNA: TGTGCCTGGAGTCTCCCAATGCCGCAGGTTGAGGCTGAAGCTTTCTTT
V: TRBV28; size: few; D: -; J: TRBJ1-2; CDR3: CASYKGPGYTF; DNA: TGTGCCAGCTATAAAGGCCCTGGCTACACCTTC
V: TRBV19; size: -; D: -; J: TRBJ1-5; CDR3: CASSMLNQPQHF; DNA: TGTGCCAGTAGTATGCTGAATCAGCCCCAGCATTTT
V: TRBV5-8; size: -; D: -; J: TRBJ2-3; CDR3: CASSLRGRSELSTSTDTQYF; DNA: TGTGCCAGCAGCTTGCGAGGCCGGTCGGAACTTAGCACTAGCACAGATACGCAGTATTTT
V: TRBV19; size: -; D: -; J: TRBJ1-2; CDR3: CASSILGSRGYTF; DNA: TGTGCCAGTAGTATCCTAGGTAGTAGAGGCTACACCTTC
V: TRBV7-2; size: -; D: TRBD2; J: TRBJ2-7; CDR3: CASSYLAGPYEQYF; DNA: TGTGCCAGCAGCTACCTAGCGGGACCCTACGAGCAGTACTTC
V: TRBV28; size: -; D: -; J: TRBJ1-1; CDR3: CASSHREPVSF; DNA: TGTGCCAGCAGCCACCGGGAGCCGGTATCGTTT
V: TRBV4-2; size: -; D: -; J: TRBJ2-2; CDR3: CASSQDDLGSGNTGELFF; DNA: TGTGCCAGCAGCCAAGATGATTTAGGTAGCGGTAACACCGGGGAGCTGTTTTTT
V: TRBV14; size: -; D: TRBD2; J: TRBJ2-1; CDR3: CASSPRATTSGSYNEQFF; DNA: TGTGCCAGCAGCCCCCGAGCGACTACTAGCGGCTCCTACAATGAGCAGTTCTTC
V: TRBV29-1; size: -; D: -; J: TRBJ1-1; CDR3: CSVFNGNTEAFF; DNA: TGCAGCGTTTTCAATGGGAACACTGAAGCTTTCTTT
V: TRBV19; size: -; D: TRBD2; J: TRBJ2-3; CDR3: CASSRTSGGTDTQYF; DNA: TGTGCCAGTAGTCGGACTAGCGGGGGCACAGATACGCAGTATTTT
V: TRBV28; size: -; D: -; J: TRBJ2-2; CDR3: CASTRDFPKNGELFF; DNA: TGTGCCAGCACCCGGGACTTTCCAAAAAACGGGGAGCTGTTTTTT
V: TRBV10-3; size: -; D: TRBD1; J: TRBJ2-1; CDR3: CAARDRGGNEQFF; DNA: TGTGCCGCCCGGGACAGGGGGGGCAATGAGCAGTTCTTC
V: TRBV11-2; size: -; D: -; J: TRBJ2-3; CDR3: CASSLEQGRDTQYF; DNA: TGTGCCAGCAGCTTAGAACAGGGAAGAGATACGCAGTATTTT
V: TRBV7-8; size: -; D: -; J: TRBJ1-3; CDR3: CARTWGLPGNTIYF; DNA: TGTGCCAGGACCTGGGGGCTCCCTGGAAACACCATATATTTT
V: TRBV5-4; size: -; D: TRBD1; J: TRBJ2-5; CDR3: CASSWDRGLRETQYF; DNA: TGTGCCAGCAGCTGGGACAGGGGGTTACGGGAGACCCAGTACTTC
V: TRBV19; size: -; D: TRBD2; J: TRBJ2-1; CDR3: CASSPPKRGSSYNEQFF; DNA: TGTGCCAGTAGTCCCCCGAAGCGGGGCAGCTCCTACAATGAGCAGTTCTTC